This T cell receptor (beta chain) appears in the sequencing data of a study of blood T cell repertoires in COVID-19. Study-level information: T cells, B-cell-depleted T cells, or PBMCs supplied cDNA or gDNA.

Clones were read by immunoSEQ multiplex PCR, and TCRdb kept only the in-frame ones, dropping some. Among around 40,000 clones listed, about nine tenths were seen once. The receptor was derived from a man aged 50 or older with active COVID-19. Sequenced material: peripheral blood.

The CDR3 sequence: CASSQCRVLGPETDTQYF. The CDR3 bases are TGCGCCAGCAGTCAATGCAGGGTCTTGGGCCCTGAGACAGATACGCAGTATTTT. This sequence joins TRBV23-1 and TRBJ2-3; perhaps TRBD1 as D (5 bases). TRBV23-1 is given ORF status, its function remaining uncertain. The length of the CDR3 is 18 residues. Trimming removed 1 base at V and 3 bases at J, with 20 bases between.